The clone carrying this TCR beta chain came up once. These data come from a study of control samples from healthy donors and cancer patients. The protocol was immunoSEQ multiplex PCR, while the TCRdb copy is restricted to in-frame clones and leaves out a portion. Among approximately 100,000 clones, just under 95% were seen once, and the ten largest hold about 3%. CDR1 is SGHDT, CDR2 YYEEEE, per germline. The germline V and J ends were trimmed by 1 base and 0 bases, with 4 bases remaining between them. This CDR3 has 13 amino acids. This clonotype originated in a human donor in good health. The donor label of this sample is uncertain. The specimen was blood. J is TRBJ2-5 and V is TRBV5-6; no clear D gene. The CDR3 reads CASSLRHQETQYF. The CDR3 bases are TGTGCCAGCAGCTTGCGACACCAAGAGACCCAGTACTTC.